This T cell receptor (gamma chain) comes out of a study of gamma delta lymphoproliferative disorders and STAT genes. Sequencing used genomic DNA taken from PBMCs of patients and controls. TCRdb re-analyzed the multiplex PCR reads via CATT. The table includes over 700 gamma-chain clones, 24% detected once. This clone was seen only a few times. No DNA is shown, since the ends of the CDR3 on it are uncertain; the CDR3 is the one TCRdb lists. The CDR3 spans 19 amino acids, including both terminal residues. The germline V gene encodes CDR1 VENAVY and CDR2 YDSYNSRV. TRGV8 is the V gene, and the J gene was not called. The receptor was isolated from a human donor in good health. Sequencing was performed on blood. CDR3 loop: CATCGDFIIRNSLAVEQHF.